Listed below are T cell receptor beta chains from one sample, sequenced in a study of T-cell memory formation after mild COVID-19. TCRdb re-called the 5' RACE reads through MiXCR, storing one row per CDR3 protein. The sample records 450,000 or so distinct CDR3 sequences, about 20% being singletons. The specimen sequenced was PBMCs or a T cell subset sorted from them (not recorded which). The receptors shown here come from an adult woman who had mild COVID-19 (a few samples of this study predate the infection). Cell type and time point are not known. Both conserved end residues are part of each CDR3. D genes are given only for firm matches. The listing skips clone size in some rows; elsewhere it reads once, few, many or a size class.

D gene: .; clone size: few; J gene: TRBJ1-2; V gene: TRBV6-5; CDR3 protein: CASSPDSGGGYTF; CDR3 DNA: TGTGCCAGCAGTCCAGACTCGGGAGGGGGCTACACCTTC
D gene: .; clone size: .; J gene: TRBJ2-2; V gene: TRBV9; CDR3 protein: CASSVIASSLTGELFF; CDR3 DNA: TGTGCCAGCAGCGTAATTGCCTCAAGTTTGACCGGGGAGCTGTTTTTT
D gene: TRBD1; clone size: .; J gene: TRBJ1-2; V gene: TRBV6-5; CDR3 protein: CASSEQGAYGYTF; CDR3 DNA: TGTGCCAGCAGTGAACAGGGGGCCTATGGCTACACCTTC
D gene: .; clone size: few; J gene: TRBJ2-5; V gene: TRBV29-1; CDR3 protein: CSVNAPSGAPQETQYF; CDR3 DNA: TGCAGCGTCAATGCGCCCTCGGGGGCGCCTCAAGAGACCCAGTACTTC
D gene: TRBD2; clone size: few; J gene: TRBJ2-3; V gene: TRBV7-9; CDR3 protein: CASSFPLAGVSTDTQYF; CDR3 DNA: TGTGCCAGCAGCTTTCCGTTAGCGGGAGTTAGCACAGATACGCAGTATTTT
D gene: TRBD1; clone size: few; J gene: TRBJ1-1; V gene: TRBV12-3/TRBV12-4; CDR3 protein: CASRTGGLTEAFF; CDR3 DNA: TGTGCCAGCAGGACAGGGGGCCTCACTGAAGCTTTCTTT
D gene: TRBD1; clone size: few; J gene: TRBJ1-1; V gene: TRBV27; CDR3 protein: CASTVRGQGRGEAFF; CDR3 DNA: TGTGCCAGCACCGTCAGGGGGCAGGGGAGGGGAGAAGCTTTCTTT
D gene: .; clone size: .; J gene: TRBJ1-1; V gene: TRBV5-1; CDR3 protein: CASSPMGTTNTEAFF; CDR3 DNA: TGCGCCAGCAGCCCAATGGGGACAACGAACACTGAAGCTTTCTTT
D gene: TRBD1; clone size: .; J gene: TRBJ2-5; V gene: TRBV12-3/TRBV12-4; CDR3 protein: CASSGGVETQYF; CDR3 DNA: TGTGCCAGCTCAGGGGGAGTGGAGACCCAGTACTTC
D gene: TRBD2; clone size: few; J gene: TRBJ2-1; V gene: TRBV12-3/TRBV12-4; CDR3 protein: CASTKGLADNEQFF; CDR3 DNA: TGTGCCAGCACCAAGGGGCTAGCGGACAATGAGCAGTTCTTC
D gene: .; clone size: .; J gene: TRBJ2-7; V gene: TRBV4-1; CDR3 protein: CASSQVITAKYEQYF; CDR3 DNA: TGCGCCAGCAGCCAAGTAATCACAGCAAAGTACGAGCAGTACTTC
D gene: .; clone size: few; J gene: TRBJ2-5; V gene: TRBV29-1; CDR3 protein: CSVVVGETQYF; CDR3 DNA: TGCAGCGTTGTGGTGGGGGAGACCCAGTACTTC
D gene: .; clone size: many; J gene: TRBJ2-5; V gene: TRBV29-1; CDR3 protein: CSVGPQETQYF; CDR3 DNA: TGCAGCGTTGGGCCCCAAGAGACCCAGTACTTC
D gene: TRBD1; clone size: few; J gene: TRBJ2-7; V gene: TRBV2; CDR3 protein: CASSEGGKAGDSYEQYF; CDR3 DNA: TGTGCCAGCAGTGAAGGGGGTAAGGCAGGGGACAGCTACGAGCAGTACTTC
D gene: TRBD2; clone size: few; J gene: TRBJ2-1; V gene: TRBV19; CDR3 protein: CASSNLGLASSYNEQFF; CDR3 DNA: TGTGCCAGTAGTAACTTGGGACTAGCAAGCTCCTACAATGAGCAGTTCTTC